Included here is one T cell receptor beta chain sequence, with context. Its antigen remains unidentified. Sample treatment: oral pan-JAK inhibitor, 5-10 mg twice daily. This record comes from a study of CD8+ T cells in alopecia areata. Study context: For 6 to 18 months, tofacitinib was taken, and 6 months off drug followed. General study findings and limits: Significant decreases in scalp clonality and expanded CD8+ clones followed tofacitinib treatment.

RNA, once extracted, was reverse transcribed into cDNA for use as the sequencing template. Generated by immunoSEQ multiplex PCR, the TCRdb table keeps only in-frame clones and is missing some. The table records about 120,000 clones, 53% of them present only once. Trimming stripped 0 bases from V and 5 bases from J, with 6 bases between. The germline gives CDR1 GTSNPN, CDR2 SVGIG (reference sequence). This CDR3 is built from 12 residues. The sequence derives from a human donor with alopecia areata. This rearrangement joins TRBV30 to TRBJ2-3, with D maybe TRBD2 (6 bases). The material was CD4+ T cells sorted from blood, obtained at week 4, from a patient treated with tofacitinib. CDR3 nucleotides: TGTGCCTGGAGTGTAGCGGGAGATACGCAGTATTTT. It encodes CAWSVAGDTQYF.